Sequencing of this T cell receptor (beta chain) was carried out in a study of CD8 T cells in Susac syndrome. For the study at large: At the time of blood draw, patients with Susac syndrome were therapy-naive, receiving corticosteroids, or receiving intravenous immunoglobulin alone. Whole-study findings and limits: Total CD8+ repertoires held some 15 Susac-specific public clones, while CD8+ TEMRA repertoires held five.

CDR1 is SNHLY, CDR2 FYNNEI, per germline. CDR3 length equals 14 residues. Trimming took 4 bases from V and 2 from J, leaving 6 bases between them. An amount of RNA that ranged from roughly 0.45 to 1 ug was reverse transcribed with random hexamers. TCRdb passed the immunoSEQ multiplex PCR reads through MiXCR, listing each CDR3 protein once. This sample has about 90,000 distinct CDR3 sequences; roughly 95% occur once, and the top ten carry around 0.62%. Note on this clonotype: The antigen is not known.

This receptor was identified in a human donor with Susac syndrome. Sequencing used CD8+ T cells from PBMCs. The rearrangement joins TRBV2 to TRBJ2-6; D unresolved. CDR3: CASSAGTGANVLTF. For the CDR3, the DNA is TGTGCCAGCAGTGCTGGGACTGGGGCCAACGTCCTGACTTTC. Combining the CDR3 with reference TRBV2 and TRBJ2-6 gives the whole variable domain EPEVTQTPSHQVTQMGQEVILRCVPISNHLYFYWYRQILGQKVEFLVSFYNNEISEKSEIFDDQFSVERPDGSNFTLKIRSTKLEDSAMYFCASSAGTGANVLTFGAGSRLTVL.